A single T cell receptor (beta chain) is shown here with its context. This entry belongs to a study of blood T cell repertoires in COVID-19. Study-wide background: PBMCs, B-cell-depleted T cells, or T cells were the source of the cDNA or gDNA that made up the material.

The protocol was immunoSEQ multiplex PCR, while the TCRdb copy is restricted to in-frame clones and leaves out a portion. The sample includes 150,000 to 200,000 clones, roughly 89% of them seen just once. Trimming shortened V by 3 bases and J by 2 bases, and 16 bases separated the two germline ends. From germline, CDR1 is MNHEY and CDR2 SMNVEV (reference sequence). The CDR3 totals 16 residues. The chain links TRBV27 to TRBJ1-2; D perhaps matches TRBD1 (5 bases). Sequencing used peripheral blood. This clonotype originated in a man between 45 and 60 years old with acute or convalescent COVID-19. CDR3 loop: CASSLSSRQKNYGYTF. The CDR3 DNA follows: TGTGCCAGCAGTTTGTCCTCCAGACAGAAAAACTATGGCTACACCTTC.